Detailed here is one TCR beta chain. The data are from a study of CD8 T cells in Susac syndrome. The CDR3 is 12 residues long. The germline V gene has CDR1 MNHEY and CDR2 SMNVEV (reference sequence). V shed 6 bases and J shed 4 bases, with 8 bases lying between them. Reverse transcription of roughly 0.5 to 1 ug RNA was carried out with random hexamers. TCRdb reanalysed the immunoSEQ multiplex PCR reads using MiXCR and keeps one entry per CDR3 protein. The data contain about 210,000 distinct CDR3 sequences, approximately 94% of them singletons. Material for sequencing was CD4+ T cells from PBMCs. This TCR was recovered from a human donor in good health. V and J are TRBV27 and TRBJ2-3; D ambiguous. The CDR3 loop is CASSPLPDTQYF. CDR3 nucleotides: TGTGCCAGCAGCCCGCTCCCAGATACGCAGTATTTT.